This entry describes one T cell receptor beta chain. The repertoire was sequenced with immunoSEQ multiplex PCR; TCRdb's copy has only in-frame clones and lacks some. Among around 6,000 clones, nearly 85% were seen once, and the ten largest hold 40% to 55%. This sample was taken from a study of somatic mutations in cytotoxic T cells in rheumatoid arthritis. The CDR3 covers 16 residues. CDR1 and CDR2 from the germline V gene are MNHEY and SMNVEV (reference sequence). V shed 0 bases and J shed 4 bases, with 13 bases lying between them. The clonotype originates from a woman between 45 and 65 years old with rheumatoid arthritis. The sequenced sample was CD8+ T cells sorted from blood. The V and J genes are TRBV27 and TRBJ2-1; D unresolved. The CDR3 loop reads CASSLSGLTPYNEQFF. CDR3 nucleotide sequence: TGTGCCAGCAGTTTATCGGGCCTTACCCCTTACAATGAGCAGTTCTTC.